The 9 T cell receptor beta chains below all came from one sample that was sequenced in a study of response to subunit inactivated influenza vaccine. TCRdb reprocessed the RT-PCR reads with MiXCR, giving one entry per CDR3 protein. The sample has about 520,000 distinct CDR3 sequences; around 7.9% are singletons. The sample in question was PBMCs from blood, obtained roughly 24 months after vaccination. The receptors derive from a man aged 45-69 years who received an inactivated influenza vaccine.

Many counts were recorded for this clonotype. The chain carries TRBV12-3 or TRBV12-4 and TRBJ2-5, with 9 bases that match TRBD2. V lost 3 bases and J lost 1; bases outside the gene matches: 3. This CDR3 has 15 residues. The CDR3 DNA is TGTGCCAGCAGTTTCGCTAGCGGGGCCCAAGAGACCCAGTACTTC. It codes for CASSFASGAQETQYF.

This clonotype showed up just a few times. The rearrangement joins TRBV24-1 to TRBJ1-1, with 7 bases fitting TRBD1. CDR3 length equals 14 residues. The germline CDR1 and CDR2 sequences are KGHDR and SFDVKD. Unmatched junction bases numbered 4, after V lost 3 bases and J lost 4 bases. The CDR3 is CATSDVDRSTEAFF. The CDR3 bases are TGTGCCACCAGTGATGTGGACAGGAGCACTGAAGCTTTCTTT.

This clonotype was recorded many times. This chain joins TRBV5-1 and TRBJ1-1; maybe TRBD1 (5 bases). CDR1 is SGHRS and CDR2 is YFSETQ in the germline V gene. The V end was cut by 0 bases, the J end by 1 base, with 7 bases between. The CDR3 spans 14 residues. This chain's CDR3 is CASSLGTKNTEAFF. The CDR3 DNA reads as TGCGCCAGCAGCTTGGGGACAAAGAACACTGAAGCTTTCTTT.

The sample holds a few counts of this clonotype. CDR3 region: CASSDRVGTEAFF. CDR3 coding DNA: TGTGCCAGCAGCGACCGGGTTGGGACTGAAGCTTTCTTT. The chain uses TRBV12-3 or TRBV12-4 and TRBJ1-1; no definite D call. V was trimmed by 6 bases and J by 5 bases, leaving 13 bases between them. The CDR3 covers 13 residues.

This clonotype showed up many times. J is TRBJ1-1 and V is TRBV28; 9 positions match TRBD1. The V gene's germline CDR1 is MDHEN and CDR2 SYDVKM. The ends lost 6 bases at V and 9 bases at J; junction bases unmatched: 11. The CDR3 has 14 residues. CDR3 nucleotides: TGTGCCAGCAGCCCAGGGACAGGGATGAGTAAAGCTTTCTTT. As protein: CASSPGTGMSKAFF.

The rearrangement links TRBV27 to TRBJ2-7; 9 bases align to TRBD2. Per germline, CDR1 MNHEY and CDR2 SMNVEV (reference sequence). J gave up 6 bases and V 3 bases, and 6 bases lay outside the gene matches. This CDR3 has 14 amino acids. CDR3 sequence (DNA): TGTGCCAGCAGTTTGAGTAGCGGGAGTGGCGAGCAGTACTTC. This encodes CASSLSSGSGEQYF.

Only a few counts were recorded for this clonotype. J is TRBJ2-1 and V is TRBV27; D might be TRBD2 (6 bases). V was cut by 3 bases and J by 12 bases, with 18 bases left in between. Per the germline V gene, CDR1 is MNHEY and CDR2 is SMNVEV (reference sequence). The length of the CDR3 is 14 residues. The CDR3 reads CASSFIGGVPGQFF. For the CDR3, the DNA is TGTGCCAGCAGTTTCATCGGCGGGGTTCCAGGGCAGTTCTTC.

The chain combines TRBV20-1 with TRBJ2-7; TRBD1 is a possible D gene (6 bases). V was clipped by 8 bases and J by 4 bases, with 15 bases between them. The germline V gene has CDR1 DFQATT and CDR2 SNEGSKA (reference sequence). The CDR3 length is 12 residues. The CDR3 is CSPKQGRYEQYF. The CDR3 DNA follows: TGCAGTCCGAAACAGGGTCGTTACGAGCAGTACTTC.

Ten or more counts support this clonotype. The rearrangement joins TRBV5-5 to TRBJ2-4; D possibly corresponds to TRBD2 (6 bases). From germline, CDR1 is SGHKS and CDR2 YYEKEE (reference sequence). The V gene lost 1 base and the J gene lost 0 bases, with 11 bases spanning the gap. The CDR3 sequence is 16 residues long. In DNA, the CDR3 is TGTGCCAGCAGCTTGCGGGGGATGCTAGCCAAAAACATTCAGTACTTC. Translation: CASSLRGMLAKNIQYF.